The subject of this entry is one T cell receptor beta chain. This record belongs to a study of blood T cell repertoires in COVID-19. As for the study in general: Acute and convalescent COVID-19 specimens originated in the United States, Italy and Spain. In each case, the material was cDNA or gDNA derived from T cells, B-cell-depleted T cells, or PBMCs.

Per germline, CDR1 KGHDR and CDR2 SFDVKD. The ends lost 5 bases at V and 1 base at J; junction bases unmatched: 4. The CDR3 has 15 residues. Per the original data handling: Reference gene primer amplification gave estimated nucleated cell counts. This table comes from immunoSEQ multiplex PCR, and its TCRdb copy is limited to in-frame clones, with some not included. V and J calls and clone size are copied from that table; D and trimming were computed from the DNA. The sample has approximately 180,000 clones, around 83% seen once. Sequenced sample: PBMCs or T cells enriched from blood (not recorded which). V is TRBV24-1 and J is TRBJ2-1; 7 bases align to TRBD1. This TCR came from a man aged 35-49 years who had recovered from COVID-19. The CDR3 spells CATSALTGSYNEQFF. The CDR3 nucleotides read TGTGCCACCAGTGCCCTGACAGGGTCCTACAATGAGCAGTTCTTC.